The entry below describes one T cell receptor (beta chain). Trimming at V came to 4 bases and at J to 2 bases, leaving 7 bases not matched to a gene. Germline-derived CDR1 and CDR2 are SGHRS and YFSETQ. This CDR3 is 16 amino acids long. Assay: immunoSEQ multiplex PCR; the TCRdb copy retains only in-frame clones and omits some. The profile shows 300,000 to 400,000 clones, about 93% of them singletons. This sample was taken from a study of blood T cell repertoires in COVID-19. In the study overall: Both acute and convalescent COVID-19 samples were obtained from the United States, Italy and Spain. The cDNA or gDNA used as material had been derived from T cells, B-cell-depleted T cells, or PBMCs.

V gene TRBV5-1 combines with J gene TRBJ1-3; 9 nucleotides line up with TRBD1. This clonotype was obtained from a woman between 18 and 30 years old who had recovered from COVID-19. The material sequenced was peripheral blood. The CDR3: CASSVGTGQAGNTIYF. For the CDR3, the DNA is TGCGCCAGCAGCGTTGGGACAGGGCAAGCTGGAAACACCATATATTTT. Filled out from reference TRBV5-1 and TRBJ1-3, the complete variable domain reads KAGVTQTPRYLIKTRGQQVTLSCSPISGHRSVSWYQQTPGQGLQFLFEYFSETQRNKGNFPGRFSGRQFSNSRSEMNVSTLELGDSALYLCASSVGTGQAGNTIYFGEGSWLTVV.